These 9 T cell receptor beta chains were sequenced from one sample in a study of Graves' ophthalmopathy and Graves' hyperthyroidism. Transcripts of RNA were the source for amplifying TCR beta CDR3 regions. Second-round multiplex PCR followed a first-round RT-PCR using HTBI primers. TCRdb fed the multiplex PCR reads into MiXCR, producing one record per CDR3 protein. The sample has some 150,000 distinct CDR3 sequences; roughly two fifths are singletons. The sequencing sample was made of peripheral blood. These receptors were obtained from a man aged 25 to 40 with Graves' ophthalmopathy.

The chain's CDR3 is CASSRAGGQYGETQYF. DNA for the CDR3: TGTGCCAGCAGCCGAGCGGGGGGGCAATATGGAGAGACCCAGTACTTC. This chain joins TRBV6-1 and TRBJ2-5; 10 bases line up with TRBD2. Per germline, CDR1 MNHNS and CDR2 SASEGT. The V and J ends lost 6 bases and 4 bases, in that order; junction bases with no gene match: 11. The CDR3 has 16 residues.

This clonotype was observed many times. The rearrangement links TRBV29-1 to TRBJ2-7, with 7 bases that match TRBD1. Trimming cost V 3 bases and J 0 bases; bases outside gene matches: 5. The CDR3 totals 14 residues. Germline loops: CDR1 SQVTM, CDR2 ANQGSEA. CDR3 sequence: CSVDDGDSSYEQYF. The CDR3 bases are TGCAGCGTTGATGATGGGGACAGCTCCTACGAGCAGTACTTC.

The CDR3, as DNA: TGTGCCAGCAGTCCCTCCATGGTGTCGAGGACTGAAGCTTTCTTT. This codes for CASSPSMVSRTEAFF. The rearrangement links TRBV27 to TRBJ1-1; D unclear. The germline gives CDR1 MNHEY, CDR2 SMNVEV (reference sequence). This CDR3 has 15 residues. V gave up 5 bases and J gave up 5 bases, with 18 bases separating them.

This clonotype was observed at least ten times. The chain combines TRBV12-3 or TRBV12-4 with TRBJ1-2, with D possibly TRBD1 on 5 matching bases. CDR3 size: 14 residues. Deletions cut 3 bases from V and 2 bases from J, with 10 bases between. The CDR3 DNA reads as TGTGCCAGCAGTTTCCGCAGGGCCAACTATGGCTACACCTTC. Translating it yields CASSFRRANYGYTF.

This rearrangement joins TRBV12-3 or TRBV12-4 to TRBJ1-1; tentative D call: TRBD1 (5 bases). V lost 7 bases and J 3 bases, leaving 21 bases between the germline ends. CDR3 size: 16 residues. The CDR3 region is CASTPRRWRGDTEAFF. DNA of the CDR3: TGTGCCAGCACTCCTCGGAGGTGGCGAGGGGACACTGAAGCTTTCTTT.

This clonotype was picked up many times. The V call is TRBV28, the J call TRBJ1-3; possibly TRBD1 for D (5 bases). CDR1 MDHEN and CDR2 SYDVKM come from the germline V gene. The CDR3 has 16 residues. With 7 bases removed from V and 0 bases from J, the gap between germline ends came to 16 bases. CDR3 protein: CASKSPRQTSGNTIYF. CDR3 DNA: TGTGCCAGCAAGAGCCCTAGACAGACCTCTGGAAACACCATATATTTT.

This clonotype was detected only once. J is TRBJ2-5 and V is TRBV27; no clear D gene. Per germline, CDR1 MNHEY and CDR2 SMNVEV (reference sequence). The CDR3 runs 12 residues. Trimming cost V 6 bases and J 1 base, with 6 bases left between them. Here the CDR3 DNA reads TGTGCCAGCAGGATTCCCCAAGAGACCCAGTACTTC. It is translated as CASRIPQETQYF.

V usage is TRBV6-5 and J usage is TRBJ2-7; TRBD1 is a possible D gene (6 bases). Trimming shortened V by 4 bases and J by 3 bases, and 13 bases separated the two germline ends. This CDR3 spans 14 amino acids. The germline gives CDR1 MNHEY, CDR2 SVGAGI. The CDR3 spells CASSSGARSYEQYF. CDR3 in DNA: TGTGCCAGCAGTTCAGGGGCCAGGAGCTACGAGCAGTACTTC.

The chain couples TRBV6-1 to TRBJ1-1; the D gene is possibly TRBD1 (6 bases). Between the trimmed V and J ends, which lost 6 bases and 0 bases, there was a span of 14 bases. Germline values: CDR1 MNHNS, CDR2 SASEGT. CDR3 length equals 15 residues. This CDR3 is CASRHRVLMNTEAFF. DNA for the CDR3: TGTGCCAGCAGGCACAGGGTACTCATGAACACTGAAGCTTTCTTT.